This entry describes one TCR beta chain. This sample is drawn from a study of T cell changes during pregnancy in multiple sclerosis. Clones were read by immunoSEQ multiplex PCR, and TCRdb kept only the in-frame ones, dropping some. Of tens of thousands of clones listed, around 92% are singletons. The germline V gene encodes CDR1 SNHLY and CDR2 FYNNEI. This CDR3 has 15 amino acids. Trimming removed 3 bases from V and 4 bases from J, with 15 bases in between. The chain joins TRBV2 to TRBJ1-1, with D maybe TRBD1 (6 bases). This clonotype was sampled from a female donor in good health, enrolled as a control in a pregnancy study. Source: peripheral blood, taken in the third trimester of pregnancy. CDR3 in DNA: TGTGCCAGCAGTGAGGGGGCCTGGGGGGGCACTGAAGCTTTCTTT. Translation gives CASSEGAWGGTEAFF.